Following are 25 T cell receptor beta chains from one sample sequenced in a study of T cells in Graves' hyperthyroidism and ophthalmopathy. Authors of the study amplified TCR beta CDR3 regions from RNA transcripts. First-round RT-PCR with HTBI primers amplified the TCR CDR3 region. TCRdb used MiXCR to reprocess the multiplex PCR reads, holding one entry per CDR3 protein. Altogether a few hundred thousand distinct CDR3 sequences are present, roughly 20% being singletons, with the ten largest covering about 40%. The sequenced sample consisted of blood. These receptors were collected from a man between 45 and 60 years old with Graves' ophthalmopathy.

The J gene is TRBJ2-1, the V gene TRBV5-1, with D possibly TRBD1 on 5 matching bases. CDR1 is SGHRS and CDR2 is YFSETQ in the germline V gene. CDR3 length: 16 amino acids. V was pared by 1 base and J by 9 bases, with 20 bases between. The CDR3 nucleotides are TGCGCCAGCAGCTTGACCGCGGCGGTAGGGGCCGCTGAGCAGTTCTTC. Amino acid sequence: CASSLTAAVGAAEQFF.

The chain is built from TRBV5-1 and TRBJ2-3; 10 nucleotides line up with TRBD2. Germline CDR1 SGHRS, CDR2 YFSETQ. This CDR3 contains 17 residues. V lost 1 base, J lost 2 bases, and 7 bases stayed unmatched. CDR3 in DNA: TGCGCCAGCAGCTTGACTATAGCGGGAGGTCACACAGATACGCAGTATTTT. Amino acid sequence: CASSLTIAGGHTDTQYF.

This clonotype was observed a handful of times. CDR3 sequence (DNA): TGTGCCAGCAGCCCAGCGAGACTAGCGGGAGGTGTGGAGACCCAGTACTTC. Amino acids: CASSPARLAGGVETQYF. The chain carries TRBV3-1 and TRBJ2-5, with 13 bases fitting TRBD2. V gave up 4 bases and J gave up 5 bases; unmatched junction bases: 10. The CDR3 runs to 17 residues. Germline V gene data show CDR1 as LGHDT and CDR2 as YNNKEL (reference sequence).

This clonotype was seen at least ten times. The chain has TRBV30 and TRBJ2-2, with TRBD1 identical over 9 bases. V was pared by 0 bases and J by 7 bases, with 6 bases of the junction left unmatched. The CDR3 has 15 residues. The germline gives CDR1 GTSNPN, CDR2 SVGIG (reference sequence). Here the CDR3 reads CAWSVRDRVVGELFF. The DNA of the CDR3 is TGTGCCTGGAGTGTACGGGACAGGGTTGTCGGGGAGCTGTTTTTT.

This clonotype occurred a few times. V and J are TRBV20-1 and TRBJ2-7; D possibly uses TRBD1 or TRBD2 (5 bases each). Germline CDR1 and CDR2: DFQATT and SNEGSKA (reference sequence). The CDR3 extends over 13 amino acids. The V gene lost 3 bases and the J gene lost 6 bases, with 15 bases spanning the gap. This CDR3 is CSASGGVGGEQYF. The CDR3, as DNA: TGCAGTGCTAGTGGGGGAGTGGGCGGCGAGCAGTACTTC.

This clonotype was found once. One end of the junction varies from germline; a read error may be responsible. The V gene is TRBV11-1, the J gene TRBJ2-5; D is perhaps TRBD1 or TRBD2 (5 bases each). The CDR3 spans 14 residues. Looked up from germline, CDR1 is SGHAT and CDR2 is FQDESV (reference sequence). CDR3 sequence: CASSSPGTSETKYF. In DNA form, the CDR3 reads TGTGCCAGCAGCTCACCCGGGACCTCGGAGACCAAGTACTTC.

This clonotype was counted ten times or more. The V and J genes are TRBV11-2 and TRBJ1-1, with unresolved D. Trimming cost V 1 base and J 0 bases, with 9 bases left between them. The CDR3 covers 15 residues. Looked up from germline, CDR1 is SGHAT and CDR2 is FQNNGV. The CDR3 is CASSLVGSMNTEAFF. CDR3 nucleotides: TGTGCCAGCAGCTTAGTAGGCAGCATGAACACTGAAGCTTTCTTT.

This clonotype occurred many times. V is TRBV5-1 and J is TRBJ2-4; a weak D match, TRBD1 (6 bases). The CDR3 covers 16 residues. Germline values: CDR1 SGHRS, CDR2 YFSETQ. Trimming removed 4 bases at V and 2 bases at J, with 16 bases between. CDR3 nucleotide sequence: TGCGCCAGCAGCGTAAGCCAGGGGTGGCCCAAAAACATTCAGTACTTC. This translates into CASSVSQGWPKNIQYF.

This clonotype has more than one count but fewer than ten. The chain employs TRBV12-3 or TRBV12-4 and TRBJ1-5; D remains unclear. Trimming removed 2 bases from V and 2 bases from J, with 7 bases in between. CDR3 size: 14 residues. The CDR3 loop reads CASSLSTGNQPQHF. Written as DNA, the CDR3 is TGTGCCAGCAGTTTAAGCACGGGCAATCAGCCCCAGCATTTT.

The chain joins TRBV24-1 to TRBJ2-1; the match to TRBD2 covers 12 bases. CDR1 and CDR2 from the germline V gene are KGHDR and SFDVKD. V was clipped by 3 bases and J by 8 bases; unmatched bases: 7. The CDR3 runs 16 residues. Here the CDR3 DNA reads TGTGCCACCAGTGATACTAGCGGGAGGCCGCACGATGAGCAGTTCTTC. It encodes CATSDTSGRPHDEQFF.

The rearrangement uses TRBV14 and TRBJ2-2; D remains unclear. The germline V and J ends were trimmed by 5 bases and 6 bases, with 16 bases remaining between them. The CDR3 totals 15 residues. The germline gives CDR1 SGHDN, CDR2 FVKESK. The CDR3 DNA is TGTGCCAGCAGCAAATTGGGAAATTTCCCCGGGGAGCTGTTTTTT. Protein: CASSKLGNFPGELFF.

V usage is TRBV29-1 and J usage is TRBJ1-5, with a weak D call TRBD1 (5 bases). The germline V gene encodes CDR1 SQVTM and CDR2 ANQGSEA. This CDR3 is built from 15 residues. Trimming removed 7 bases at V and 0 bases at J, with 16 bases between. This chain's CDR3 is CSAVVGGYSNQPQHF. The CDR3 DNA follows: TGCAGCGCCGTTGTGGGGGGGTATAGCAATCAGCCCCAGCATTTT.

This clonotype showed up many times. The V and J genes are TRBV6-1 and TRBJ2-1; tentative D call: TRBD1 (6 bases). Germline values: CDR1 MNHNS, CDR2 SASEGT. The CDR3 has 18 residues. Trimming pared 8 bases from V and 0 bases from J, leaving 23 bases between. The CDR3 DNA sequence: TGTGCCAGCCCATTGCTAAGGGCAGGGGAGAGCTCCTACAATGAGCAGTTCTTC. Its protein product is CASPLLRAGESSYNEQFF.

At least ten counts were recorded for this clonotype. The J gene is TRBJ2-1, the V gene TRBV2, with a weak D call TRBD1 (6 bases). Per the germline V gene, CDR1 is SNHLY and CDR2 is FYNNEI. The CDR3 runs to 14 residues. The V end was cut by 6 bases, the J end by 3 bases, with 12 bases between. DNA for the CDR3: TGTGCCAGCAGCCCTAACAGGGACTACAATGAGCAGTTCTTC. It codes for CASSPNRDYNEQFF.

This clonotype was observed many times. The chain uses TRBV2 and TRBJ2-1; D is perhaps TRBD1 (6 bases). Between the trimmed V and J ends, which lost 6 bases and 6 bases, there was a span of 9 bases. Germline V gives CDR1 SNHLY, CDR2 FYNNEI. The CDR3 sequence is 12 residues long. CDR3 loop: CASRRGGNEQFF. The CDR3 DNA reads as TGTGCCAGCAGGAGAGGGGGCAATGAGCAGTTCTTC.

The CDR3 coding sequence is TGTGCCAGCAGCTTTGACAAAAACATTCAGTACTTC. Translated: CASSFDKNIQYF. This chain uses TRBV5-4 with TRBJ2-4, with D uncertain. The V gene's germline CDR1 is SGHNT and CDR2 YYREEE (reference sequence). The CDR3 runs 12 residues. V lost 2 bases, J lost 3 bases, and 3 bases lay in between.

The rearrangement joins TRBV7-3 to TRBJ2-3; 13 nucleotides agree with TRBD2. In germline, CDR1 is SGHTA, CDR2 FQGTGA. J lost 6 bases, V lost 5 bases, and 14 bases had no gene match. This CDR3 comprises 18 residues. The CDR3 nucleotides are TGTGCCAGCAGCGAGGGGGTACTAGCGGGAGGGTCAGGTGATACGCAGTATTTT. This codes for CASSEGVLAGGSGDTQYF.

This sequence joins TRBV28 and TRBJ2-2; TRBD2 aligns across 13 bases. The CDR3 runs 15 residues. The germline gives CDR1 MDHEN, CDR2 SYDVKM. The J segment lost 7 bases and the V segment lost 5 bases, leaving 4 bases of the junction unmatched. The CDR3 nucleotides read TGTGCCAGCAGTCAGACTAGCGGGAGGCACGGGGAGCTGTTTTTT. It is translated as CASSQTSGRHGELFF.

There are a few counts of this clonotype. V and J are TRBV19 and TRBJ1-5; TRBD1 aligns across 11 bases. The CDR3 is made up of 14 amino acids. The junction had 4 bases not matched to a gene; V was cut back by 8 bases and J by 4 bases. Germline loops: CDR1 LNHDA, CDR2 SQIVND (reference sequence). The chain's CDR3 is CASWTGGLNQPQHF. CDR3 nucleotides: TGTGCCAGTTGGACAGGGGGCTTGAATCAGCCCCAGCATTTT.

CDR3 DNA sequence: TGCGCCAGCAGCCAACAAGGACAGGGTGGCTCACCCCTCCACTTT. This codes for CASSQQGQGGSPLHF. The V and J genes are TRBV4-1 and TRBJ1-6, with 8 positions matching TRBD1. Germline CDR1 reads MGHRA; CDR2 reads YSYEKL. This CDR3 has 15 amino acids. J was trimmed by 10 bases and V by 2 bases; bases with no gene match: 7.

This clonotype was recorded many times. The V call is TRBV28, the J call TRBJ2-7, with 8 bases matching TRBD2. The germline gives CDR1 MDHEN, CDR2 SYDVKM. This CDR3 is built from 15 residues. Trimming took 11 bases from V and 2 from J; bases not matched to a gene: 14. CDR3 coding DNA: TGTGCCTCCACGCCCGCGCTAGCGGGCCCCTACGAGCAGTACTTC. This translates into CASTPALAGPYEQYF.

This clonotype was observed a handful of times. The rearrangement links TRBV10-2 to TRBJ2-2; TRBD2 matches at 13 bases. The CDR3 runs 17 residues. Losses at the gene ends were 7 bases for V and 2 bases for J; bases not matched to a gene: 7. Germline CDR1 WSHSY, CDR2 SAAADI. The CDR3 nucleotides read TGCGCCAGCACCCAACTAGCGGGAGGGCCCAACACCGGGGAGCTGTTTTTT. This translates into CASTQLAGGPNTGELFF.

V is TRBV19 and J is TRBJ1-5; D call uncertain. Germline CDR1 reads LNHDA; CDR2 reads SQIVND (reference sequence). V lost 6 bases and J 4 bases, leaving 10 bases between the germline ends. The CDR3 is made up of 13 amino acids. The CDR3: CASSQALNQPQHF. CDR3 sequence (DNA): TGTGCCAGTAGCCAGGCCTTAAATCAGCCCCAGCATTTT.

This clonotype was found a few times. The chain recombines TRBV9 with TRBJ2-7; 10 nucleotides line up with TRBD2. V lost 5 bases, J lost 0 bases, and 5 bases stayed unmatched. Germline-derived CDR1 and CDR2 are SGDLS and YYNGEE. This CDR3 contains 15 residues. The CDR3 nucleotides read TGTGCCAGCAGTAAGTCTAGCGGGAGCTCCTACGAGCAGTACTTC. Translation gives CASSKSSGSSYEQYF.

This clonotype has a count of ten or more. This CDR3 reads CSAPDSSGQPQHF. For the CDR3, the DNA is TGCAGTGCTCCCGATAGCTCCGGTCAGCCCCAGCATTTT. The J gene is TRBJ1-5, the V gene TRBV20-1; D is uncertain. Germline CDR1 reads DFQATT; CDR2 reads SNEGSKA (reference sequence). Trimming shortened V by 5 bases and J by 6 bases, and 14 bases separated the two germline ends. CDR3 length: 13 amino acids.